This T cell receptor (beta chain) emerged from a study of blood T cell repertoires in COVID-19. Study as a whole: The origin of the acute and convalescent COVID-19 samples was the United States, Italy and Spain. The cDNA or gDNA used as material had been derived from T cells, B-cell-depleted T cells, or PBMCs.

Authors' analysis steps: Nucleated cell counts were estimated from reference gene primer amplification. TCRdb's table, derived via immunoSEQ multiplex PCR, lists solely in-frame clones and lacks some. V, J and clone size are those of that table, while D and trimming were read from the DNA. This table holds about 360,000 clones, about 88% found once. V was cut by 1 base and J by 0 bases, with 9 bases left in between. There are 15 residues in the CDR3. Germline assignment: CDR1 SGHTA and CDR2 FQGNSA. This receptor was obtained from a human donor in a cohort sampled during active COVID-19. The gene calls are TRBV7-2 and TRBJ2-5; possible D gene TRBD2, 5 bases. Sequencing used peripheral blood. The CDR3 coding sequence is TGTGCCAGCAGCTTAGGCGGGTGGTACCAAGAGACCCAGTACTTC. Its protein product is CASSLGGWYQETQYF.